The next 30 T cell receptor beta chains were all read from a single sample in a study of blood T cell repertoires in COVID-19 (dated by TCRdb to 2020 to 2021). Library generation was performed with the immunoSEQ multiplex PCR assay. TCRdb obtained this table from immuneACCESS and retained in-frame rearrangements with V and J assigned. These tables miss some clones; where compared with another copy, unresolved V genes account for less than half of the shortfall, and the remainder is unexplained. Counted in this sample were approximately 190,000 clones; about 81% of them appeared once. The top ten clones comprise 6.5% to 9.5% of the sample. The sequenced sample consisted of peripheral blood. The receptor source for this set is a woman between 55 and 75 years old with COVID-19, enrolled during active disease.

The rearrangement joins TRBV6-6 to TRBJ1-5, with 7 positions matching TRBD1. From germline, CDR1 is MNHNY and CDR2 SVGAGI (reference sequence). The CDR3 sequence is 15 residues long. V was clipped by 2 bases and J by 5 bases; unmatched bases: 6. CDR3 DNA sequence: TGTGCCAGCAGTTACCGACGACAGGGCTATCAGCCCCAGCATTTT. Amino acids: CASSYRRQGYQPQHF.

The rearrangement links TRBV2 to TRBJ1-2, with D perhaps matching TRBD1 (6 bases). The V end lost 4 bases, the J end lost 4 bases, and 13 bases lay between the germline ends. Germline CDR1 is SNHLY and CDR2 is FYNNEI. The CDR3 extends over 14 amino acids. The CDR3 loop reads CASSGTGTIYGYTF. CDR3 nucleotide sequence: TGTGCCAGCAGTGGAACAGGGACGATCTATGGCTACACCTTC.

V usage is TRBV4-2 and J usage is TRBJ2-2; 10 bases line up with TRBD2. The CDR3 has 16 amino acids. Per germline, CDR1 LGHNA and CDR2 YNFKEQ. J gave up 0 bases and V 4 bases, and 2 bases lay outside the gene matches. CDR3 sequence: CASSRLAGPNTGELFF. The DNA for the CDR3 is TGTGCCAGCAGCCGACTAGCGGGCCCGAACACCGGGGAGCTGTTTTTT.

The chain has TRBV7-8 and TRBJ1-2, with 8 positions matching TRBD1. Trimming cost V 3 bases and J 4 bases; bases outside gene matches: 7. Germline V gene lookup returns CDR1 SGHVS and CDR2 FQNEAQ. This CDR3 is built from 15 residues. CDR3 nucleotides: TGTGCCAGCAGCTTTAGTGACAGGGGTATCTATGGCTACACCTTC. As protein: CASSFSDRGIYGYTF.

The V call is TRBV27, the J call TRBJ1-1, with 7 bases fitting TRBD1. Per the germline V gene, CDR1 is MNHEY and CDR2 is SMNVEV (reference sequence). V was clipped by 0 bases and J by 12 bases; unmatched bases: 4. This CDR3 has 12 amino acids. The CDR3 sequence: CASSLSQGPTFF. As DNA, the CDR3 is TGTGCCAGCAGTTTATCACAGGGGCCAACTTTCTTT.

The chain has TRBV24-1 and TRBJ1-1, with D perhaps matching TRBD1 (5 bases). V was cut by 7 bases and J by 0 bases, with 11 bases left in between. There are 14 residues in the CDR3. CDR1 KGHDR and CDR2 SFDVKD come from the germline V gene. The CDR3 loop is CATRKEGVNTEAFF. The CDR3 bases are TGTGCCACCAGGAAAGAAGGGGTGAACACTGAAGCTTTCTTT.

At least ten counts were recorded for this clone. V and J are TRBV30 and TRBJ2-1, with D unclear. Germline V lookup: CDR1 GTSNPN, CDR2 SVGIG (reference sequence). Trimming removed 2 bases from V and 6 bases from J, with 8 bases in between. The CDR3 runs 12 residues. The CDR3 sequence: CAWSLVSNEQFF. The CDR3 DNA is TGTGCCTGGAGTCTAGTGAGCAATGAGCAGTTCTTC.

CDR3 sequence (DNA): TGTGCCAGCTTACAGGGGGCGAACACTGAAGCTTTCTTT. It encodes CASLQGANTEAFF. V is TRBV18 and J is TRBJ1-1; 9 nucleotides align to TRBD1. Trimming took 7 bases from V and 1 from J; bases not matched to a gene: 1. CDR1 is KGHSH and CDR2 is LQKENI in the germline V gene. This CDR3 has 13 residues.

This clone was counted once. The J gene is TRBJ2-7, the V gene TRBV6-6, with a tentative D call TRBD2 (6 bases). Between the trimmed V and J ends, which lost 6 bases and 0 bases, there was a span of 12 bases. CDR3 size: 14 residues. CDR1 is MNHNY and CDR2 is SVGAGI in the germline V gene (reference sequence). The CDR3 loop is CASRPRGTSYEQYF. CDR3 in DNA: TGTGCCAGCAGGCCTCGGGGGACCTCCTACGAGCAGTACTTC.

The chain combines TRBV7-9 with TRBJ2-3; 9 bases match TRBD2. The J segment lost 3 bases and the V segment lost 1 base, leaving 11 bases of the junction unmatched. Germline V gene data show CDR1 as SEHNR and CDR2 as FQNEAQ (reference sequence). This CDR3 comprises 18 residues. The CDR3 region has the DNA TGTGCCAGCAGCTTAGGGCGGGGGGGCCTGAGTAGTACAGATACGCAGTATTTT. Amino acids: CASSLGRGGLSSTDTQYF.

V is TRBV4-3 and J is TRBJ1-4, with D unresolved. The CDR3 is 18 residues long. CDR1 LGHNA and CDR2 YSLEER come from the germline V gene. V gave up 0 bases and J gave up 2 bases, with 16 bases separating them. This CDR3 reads CASSQDHKGGLTNEKLFF. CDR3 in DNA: TGCGCCAGCAGCCAAGATCATAAGGGAGGTTTGACTAATGAAAAACTGTTTTTT.

Here the CDR3 reads CARSLITSGGPYNEQFF. CDR3 in DNA: TGTGCCAGAAGCTTGATCACTAGCGGGGGCCCCTACAATGAGCAGTTCTTC. The chain has TRBV5-3 and TRBJ2-1; 11 bases are a match to TRBD2. TRBV5-3 is an open reading frame, and its role is uncertain. With V trimmed by 1 base and J by 2 bases, 5 bases remained unmatched. The CDR3 contains 17 residues.

The CDR3 is CASSFGSMNTEAFF. CDR3 DNA: TGTGCCAGCAGCTTCGGGTCCATGAACACTGAAGCTTTCTTT. J is TRBJ1-1 and V is TRBV7-2; D remains unclear. The germline V gene encodes CDR1 SGHTA and CDR2 FQGNSA. This CDR3 has 14 amino acids. V was cut by 3 bases and J by 0 bases, with 8 bases left in between.

CDR3 sequence reads: CASSSPERGTNEKLFF. CDR3 sequence (DNA): TGTGCCAGTAGTAGCCCGGAAAGGGGGACTAATGAAAAACTGTTTTTT. The rearrangement uses TRBV19 and TRBJ1-4; D may be TRBD1 (6 bases). The CDR3 is 16 amino acids. Germline V lookup: CDR1 LNHDA, CDR2 SQIVND (reference sequence). Trimming left V 4 bases short and J 2 bases short, with 14 bases between.

The CDR3: CASSQDNGGVWGYTF. CDR3 in DNA: TGTGCCAGCAGCCAAGATAACGGAGGGGTGTGGGGCTACACCTTC. The chain uses TRBV3-1 (or the pseudogene TRBV3-2) and TRBJ1-2; TRBD1 might be the D (5 bases). Germline loops: CDR1 LGHDT, CDR2 YNNKEL (reference sequence). Trimming removed 0 bases at V and 8 bases at J, with 16 bases between. The CDR3 is made up of 15 amino acids.

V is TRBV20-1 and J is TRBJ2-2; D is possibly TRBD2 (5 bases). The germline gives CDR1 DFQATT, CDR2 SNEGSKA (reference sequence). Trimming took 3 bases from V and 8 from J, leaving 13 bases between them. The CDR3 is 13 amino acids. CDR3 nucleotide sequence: TGCAGTGCTAGTCACGGGGTTGGGGGGGAGCTGTTTTTT. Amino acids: CSASHGVGGELFF.

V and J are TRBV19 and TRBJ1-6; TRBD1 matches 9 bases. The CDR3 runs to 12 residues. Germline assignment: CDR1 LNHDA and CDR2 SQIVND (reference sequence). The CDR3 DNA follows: TGTGCTACCGGGACAGGGAATTCACCCCTCCACTTT. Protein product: CATGTGNSPLHF.

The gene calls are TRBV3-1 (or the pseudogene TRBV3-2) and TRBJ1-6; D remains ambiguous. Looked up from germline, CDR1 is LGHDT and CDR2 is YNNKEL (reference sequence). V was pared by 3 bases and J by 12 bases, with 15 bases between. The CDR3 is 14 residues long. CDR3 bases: TGTGCCAGCAGCCAGGGAGTGCCCGGGGAACCCCTCCACTTT. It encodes CASSQGVPGEPLHF.

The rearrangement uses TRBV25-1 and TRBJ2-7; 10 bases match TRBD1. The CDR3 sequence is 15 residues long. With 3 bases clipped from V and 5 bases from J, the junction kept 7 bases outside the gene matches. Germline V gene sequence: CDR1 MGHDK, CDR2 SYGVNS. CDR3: CASSDLGQGPHEQYF. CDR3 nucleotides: TGTGCCAGCAGTGATTTGGGACAGGGGCCCCACGAGCAGTACTTC.

This CDR3 is CASSLVPLHYNEQFF. In DNA, the CDR3 is TGTGCCAGCAGTTTAGTCCCATTACACTACAATGAGCAGTTCTTC. The chain is built from TRBV27 and TRBJ2-1; D is uncertain. The germline V and J ends were trimmed by 2 bases and 3 bases, with 11 bases remaining between them. The CDR3 is 15 residues long. Germline lookup yields CDR1 MNHEY and CDR2 SMNVEV (reference sequence).

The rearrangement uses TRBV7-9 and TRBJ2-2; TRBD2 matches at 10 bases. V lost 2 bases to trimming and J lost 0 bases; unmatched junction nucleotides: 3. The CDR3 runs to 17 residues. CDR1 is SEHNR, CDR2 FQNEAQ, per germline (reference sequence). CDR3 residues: CASSLRTSGTNTGELFF. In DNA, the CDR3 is TGTGCCAGCAGCTTACGAACTAGCGGGACGAACACCGGGGAGCTGTTTTTT.

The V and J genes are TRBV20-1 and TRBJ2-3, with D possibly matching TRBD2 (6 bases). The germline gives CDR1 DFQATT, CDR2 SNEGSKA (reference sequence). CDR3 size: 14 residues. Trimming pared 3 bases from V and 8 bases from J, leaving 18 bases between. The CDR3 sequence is CSASPGLSSGTQYF. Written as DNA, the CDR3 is TGCAGTGCTAGTCCGGGACTTTCCTCCGGTACGCAGTATTTT.

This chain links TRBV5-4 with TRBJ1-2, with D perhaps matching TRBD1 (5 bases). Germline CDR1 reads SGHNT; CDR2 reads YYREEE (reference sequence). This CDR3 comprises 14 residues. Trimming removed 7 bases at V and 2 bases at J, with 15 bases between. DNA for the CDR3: TGTGCCAGCGCATCGACGGGGGGGAACTATGGCTACACCTTC. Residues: CASASTGGNYGYTF.

The CDR3 reads CARSPTGSDLPQHF. For the CDR3, the DNA is TGTGCCAGAAGCCCGACAGGGTCTGACCTGCCCCAGCATTTT. The genes are TRBV5-3 and TRBJ1-5, with 7 bases aligning to TRBD1. TRBV5-3 is an open reading frame whose function is uncertain. This CDR3 has 14 residues. The junction had 10 bases not matched to a gene; V was cut back by 4 bases and J by 9 bases.

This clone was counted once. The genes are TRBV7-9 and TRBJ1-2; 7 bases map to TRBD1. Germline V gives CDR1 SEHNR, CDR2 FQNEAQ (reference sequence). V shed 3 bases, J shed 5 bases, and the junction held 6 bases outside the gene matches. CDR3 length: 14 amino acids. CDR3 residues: CASSFGQDRYGYTF. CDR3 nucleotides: TGTGCCAGCAGCTTCGGACAGGACAGATATGGCTACACCTTC. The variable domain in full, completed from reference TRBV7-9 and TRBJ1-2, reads DTGVSQNPRHKITKRGQNVTFRCDPISEHNRLYWYRQTLGQGPEFLTYFQNEAQLEKSRLLSDRFSAERPKGSFSTLEIQRTEQGDSAMYLCASSFGQDRYGYTFGSGTRLTVV.

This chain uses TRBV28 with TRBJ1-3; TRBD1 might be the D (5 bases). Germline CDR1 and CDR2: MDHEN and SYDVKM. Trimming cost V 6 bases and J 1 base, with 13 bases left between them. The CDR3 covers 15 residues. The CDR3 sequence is CASRAGPGSGNTIYF. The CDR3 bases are TGTGCCAGCAGGGCGGGACCAGGGTCTGGAAACACCATATATTTT.

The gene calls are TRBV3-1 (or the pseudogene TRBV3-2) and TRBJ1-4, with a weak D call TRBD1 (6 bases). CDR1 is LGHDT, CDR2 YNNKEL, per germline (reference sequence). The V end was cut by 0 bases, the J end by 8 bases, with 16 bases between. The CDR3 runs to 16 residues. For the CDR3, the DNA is TGTGCCAGCAGCCAAGAGAGGGCAGGGGTGGCAGAAAAACTGTTTTTT. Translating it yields CASSQERAGVAEKLFF.

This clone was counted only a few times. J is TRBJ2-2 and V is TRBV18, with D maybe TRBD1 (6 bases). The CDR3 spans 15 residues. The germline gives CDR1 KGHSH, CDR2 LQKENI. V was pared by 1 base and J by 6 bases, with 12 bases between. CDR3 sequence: CASSPLPQGAGELFF. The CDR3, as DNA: TGTGCCAGCTCACCACTTCCACAGGGCGCCGGGGAGCTGTTTTTT.

The CDR3 region is CASSLDAGTGGNTIYF. The CDR3 DNA follows: TGTGCCAGCAGTTTGGACGCCGGGACAGGTGGAAACACCATATATTTT. The chain has TRBV28 and TRBJ1-3; TRBD1 agrees at 8 bases. The CDR3 runs to 16 residues. Looked up from germline, CDR1 is MDHEN and CDR2 is SYDVKM. The trim removed 3 bases at V and 3 bases at J, leaving 7 bases unmatched.

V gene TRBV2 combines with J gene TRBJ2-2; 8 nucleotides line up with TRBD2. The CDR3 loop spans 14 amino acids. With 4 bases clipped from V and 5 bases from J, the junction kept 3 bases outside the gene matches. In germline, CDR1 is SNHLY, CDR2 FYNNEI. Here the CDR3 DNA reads TGTGCCAGCAGTGCGGCGGGAGGTACCGGGGAGCTGTTTTTT. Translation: CASSAAGGTGELFF.